Below are 6 T cell receptor beta chains sequenced from a single sample in a study of T cells in localized non-small cell lung cancer. Sequencing used immunoSEQ multiplex PCR; TCRdb keeps in-frame clones, though not all of them. The sample has about 33,000 clones, 80% seen once. The sequenced sample was peripheral blood, obtained before any cancer treatment. The receptors shown here come from a male donor older than 55 with stage III squamous cell lung carcinoma.

This clone was recorded once. The rearrangement links TRBV19 to TRBJ2-2; D gene unclear. The CDR3 has 14 amino acids. V was shortened by 4 bases and J by 8 bases, with 14 bases between the two germline ends. CDR1 and CDR2 from the germline V gene are LNHDA and SQIVND (reference sequence). CDR3 DNA: TGTGCCAGTAGTAGCCCCCTTATGCCTGGGGAGCTGTTTTTT. This translates into CASSSPLMPGELFF.

DNA for the CDR3: TGTGCCAGCAATATCCCAAAAGAACTCTCCTACAATGAGCAGTTCTTC. It codes for CASNIPKELSYNEQFF. The rearrangement links TRBV2 to TRBJ2-1; D unclear. Trimming took off 7 bases at V and 0 bases at J, with 16 bases between the two ends. CDR1 and CDR2 (germline): SNHLY, FYNNEI. The CDR3 sequence is 16 residues long.

This chain connects TRBV28 to TRBJ1-4; 9 positions agree with TRBD1. With V trimmed by 10 bases and J by 3 bases, 3 bases remained unmatched. This CDR3 is 13 amino acids long. CDR1 and CDR2 (germline): MDHEN, SYDVKM. CDR3 nucleotide sequence: TGTGCCACGACAGGGGGTTCTAATGAAAAACTGTTTTTT. It translates to CATTGGSNEKLFF.

V and J are TRBV28 and TRBJ2-1; 12 bases are shared with TRBD2. CDR3 length: 16 amino acids. The germline V gene encodes CDR1 MDHEN and CDR2 SYDVKM. V gave up 2 bases and J gave up 4 bases; unmatched junction bases: 3. The CDR3 DNA is TGTGCCAGCAGTTTAGGTGGACTAGCGGGGTACAATGAGCAGTTCTTC. Translation gives CASSLGGLAGYNEQFF.

V gene TRBV28 combines with J gene TRBJ1-5; TRBD1 might be the D (6 bases). The CDR3 runs 15 residues. Trimming cost V 5 bases and J 3 bases, with 14 bases left between them. The germline V gene has CDR1 MDHEN and CDR2 SYDVKM. This CDR3 reads CASSPPGQLNQPQHF. In DNA form, the CDR3 reads TGTGCCAGCAGTCCCCCCGGACAGCTCAATCAGCCCCAGCATTTT.

This clone showed up just once. The J gene is TRBJ1-5, the V gene TRBV18, with TRBD1 as a possible D gene (5 bases). With 2 bases removed from V and 4 bases from J, the gap between germline ends came to 12 bases. The germline CDR1 and CDR2 sequences are KGHSH and LQKENI. The CDR3 is 15 residues long. The CDR3 here is CASSPSRGENQPQHF. CDR3 bases: TGTGCCAGCTCACCATCCCGGGGGGAAAATCAGCCCCAGCATTTT.